The rows below give T cell receptor beta chains drawn from one sample of a study of blood T cell repertoires in COVID-19. Clones were read by immunoSEQ multiplex PCR, and TCRdb kept only the in-frame ones, dropping some. The sample shows about 79,000 clones, over 85% of them seen only once. Input material: peripheral blood. These receptor sequences come from a man in his fifties with active COVID-19. Both conserved end residues are part of each CDR3. Only some rows state a clone size, as once, few, many or a class for expanded clones.

v_gene | abundance | len | CDR3aa
TRBV7-2 | once | 15 | CASSSPPGGRNKLFF
TRBV5-8 | - | 14 | CASSLLGQKETQYF
TRBV29-1 | - | 14 | CSFSGGMVTDTQYF
TRBV2 | - | 18 | CASRTGTGGRYYNSPLHF
TRBV27 | - | 11 | CASSPTRPQYF
TRBV7-3 | - | 13 | CASSTSGEGTQYF
TRBV6-1 | - | 16 | CASSEGVAPWSETQYF
TRBV28 | - | 15 | CASSLIGQGNQPQHF
TRBV12-3/TRBV12-4 | - | 11 | CASRTGGPQHF
TRBV9 | - | 16 | CASSVLAGGKTGELFF
TRBV13 | - | 13 | CASRSTGVGEQFF
TRBV27 | - | 16 | CASSPRLAGGVSEQFF
TRBV9 | - | 15 | CASSVQVTALYGYTF
TRBV7-9 | - | 15 | CASSLQEAPNEKLFF
TRBV28 | - | 15 | CASSSSGTGYQPQHF
TRBV11-2 | - | 14 | CASSFPLKTGELFF
TRBV6-5 | - | 15 | CASSARLAESYEQYF
TRBV5-1 | - | 15 | CASSPGGVRTGELFF
TRBV4-1 | - | 16 | CASSQEGTSLNQPQHF
TRBV7-2 | - | 15 | CASSYTTSGAGEQYF
TRBV10-3 | - | 13 | CAISEGQGFGYTF
TRBV5-1 | - | 12 | CASSLGGNGYTF
TRBV7-2 | - | 16 | CASRRQTGGYTDTQYF
TRBV7-9 | - | 14 | CASSLAGGHNEQFF